Shown below are 10 T cell receptor beta chains from a single sample sequenced in a study of neurological immune-mediated disorders. MiXCR was run by TCRdb on the 5' RACE reads, yielding one entry per CDR3 protein. Counted here are about 46,000 distinct CDR3 sequences, under 2% occurring once; the ten biggest clones make up around 2.3%. The sample consisted of PBMCs. These receptors originate from a woman aged 40 to 50 with multiple sclerosis.

This clonotype turned up a few times. The V and J genes are TRBV5-1 and TRBJ2-3, with 8 positions matching TRBD1. CDR3 length: 15 residues. J lost 5 bases, V lost 2 bases, and 7 bases had no gene match. Germline values: CDR1 SGHRS, CDR2 YFSETQ. Here the CDR3 DNA reads TGCGCCAGCAGCTTACAACAGGGGGGAGGAGATACGCAGTATTTT. It codes for CASSLQQGGGDTQYF. The full variable domain, completed using reference TRBV5-1 and TRBJ2-3, is KAGVTQTPRYLIKTRGQQVTLSCSPISGHRSVSWYQQTPGQGLQFLFEYFSETQRNKGNFPGRFSGRQFSNSRSEMNVSTLELGDSALYLCASSLQQGGGDTQYFGPGTRLTVL.

This clonotype appeared many times. The J gene is TRBJ2-1, the V gene TRBV29-1; 10 bases are shared with TRBD1. The CDR3 contains 14 residues. Germline values: CDR1 SQVTM, CDR2 ANQGSEA. J was trimmed by 7 bases and V by 6 bases; bases with no gene match: 9. The CDR3 spells CSVSGTGVVNEQFF. CDR3 sequence (DNA): TGCAGCGTCTCCGGGACAGGGGTGGTAAATGAGCAGTTCTTC.

This clonotype was seen many times. The chain joins TRBV7-6 to TRBJ1-5; no clear D. The CDR3 runs 13 residues. The V end lost 3 bases, the J end lost 1 base, and 4 bases lay between the germline ends. CDR1 and CDR2 from the germline V gene are SGHVS and FNYEAQ. The CDR3 nucleotides read TGTGCCAGCAGCTTCGACAGCAATCAGCCCCAGCATTTT. The encoded protein is CASSFDSNQPQHF.

This clonotype has ten or more counts. Written as DNA, the CDR3 is TGCGCCAGCAGCTTGGGTGCCTCTGGAGAGACCCAGTACTTC. Translating gives CASSLGASGETQYF. This rearrangement joins TRBV5-1 to TRBJ2-5; unclear D gene. Trimming cost V 0 bases and J 4 bases, with 10 bases left between them. The germline gives CDR1 SGHRS, CDR2 YFSETQ. This CDR3 region has 14 residues.

This clonotype has at least ten counts. J is TRBJ1-5 and V is TRBV5-1; possible D gene TRBD1, 6 bases. The CDR3 sequence is 16 residues long. The V end lost 5 bases, the J end lost 2 bases, and 17 bases lay between the germline ends. Germline CDR1 SGHRS, CDR2 YFSETQ. The CDR3 region has the DNA TGCGCCAGCAGAACCTTGGGGGCATCGCGCAATCAGCCCCAGCATTTT. Amino acids: CASRTLGASRNQPQHF.

This clonotype was seen repeatedly, ten times or more. The chain recombines TRBV7-9 with TRBJ2-7; the D is unclear. Germline V CDR1 and CDR2: SEHNR, FQNEAQ (reference sequence). V gave up 4 bases and J gave up 0 bases, with 10 bases separating them. This CDR3 has 14 residues. The CDR3: CASSSTSHSYEQYF. CDR3 in DNA: TGTGCCAGCAGCTCGACCTCCCACTCCTACGAGCAGTACTTC.

This clonotype was observed a few times. The chain is built from TRBV9 and TRBJ2-1, with D possibly matching TRBD1 (6 bases). Deletions cut 6 bases from V and 5 bases from J, with 12 bases between. Germline assignment: CDR1 SGDLS and CDR2 YYNGEE. The CDR3 contains 13 residues. CDR3 sequence: CASNTGLNNEQFF. The CDR3 DNA reads TGTGCCAGCAACACAGGGCTAAACAATGAGCAGTTCTTC.

In this sample, this clonotype turned up many times. The chain carries TRBV12-3 or TRBV12-4 and TRBJ2-3, with D possibly TRBD1 on 5 matching bases. V was clipped by 6 bases and J by 11 bases, with 18 bases between them. There are 13 residues in the CDR3. The CDR3 DNA follows: TGTGCCAGCAGGGAAAACGGGCTTCAGGGGCAGTATTTT. Its protein is CASRENGLQGQYF.

Ten or more counts support this clonotype. The rearrangement links TRBV10-2 to TRBJ2-1; D is possibly TRBD1 or TRBD2 (5 bases each). From germline, CDR1 is WSHSY and CDR2 SAAADI. The CDR3 totals 14 residues. Trimming took off 2 bases at V and 7 bases at J, with 12 bases between the two ends. Written as DNA, the CDR3 is TGCGCCAGCAGTGAGAGGGACGGGGATAATGAGCAGTTCTTC. Its translation is CASSERDGDNEQFF.

This clonotype was picked up many times. The CDR3 protein is CSTGTGGWETQYF. In DNA, the CDR3 is TGCAGTACAGGGACAGGGGGCTGGGAGACCCAGTACTTC. The chain recombines TRBV20-1 with TRBJ2-5; the match to TRBD1 covers 12 bases. The CDR3 covers 13 residues. V lost 8 bases, J lost 5 bases, and 6 bases stayed unmatched. CDR1 is DFQATT, CDR2 SNEGSKA, per germline (reference sequence).